This section outlines one T cell receptor beta chain sequence together with its context. Its antigen is unknown. The assay was carried out at the deep level. The data were produced by immunoSEQ multiplex PCR, yet TCRdb's version contains in-frame clones alone and is incomplete. The sample carries about 480,000 clones, approximately 79% recorded once. There were no recent acute infections or vaccinations among the donors, who were healthy HIV-negative adults. This entry belongs to a study of shared clonotypes between healthy human individuals. Findings and caveats of the study: Among donors, clonotype sharing was expected to be affected by sequencing depth.

Trimming removed 2 bases from V and 2 bases from J, with 10 bases in between. The length of the CDR3 is 16 residues. Germline lookup yields CDR1 SGHTA and CDR2 FQGNSA. Sequencing input: PBMCs. The chain couples TRBV7-2 to TRBJ2-6, with a possible D match to TRBD1 (6 bases). This clonotype was sampled from a woman in her 40s in good health. Some clones in this sample may be carry-over from other donors' samples. CDR3 coding DNA: TGTGCCAGCAGCTTAAACACAGGGCCTGGGGCCAACGTCCTGACTTTC. Amino acid sequence: CASSLNTGPGANVLTF.